The T cell receptor beta chain described here comes from a study of T cells in Graves' hyperthyroidism and ophthalmopathy. Background on the study: Peripheral blood was collected at initial diagnosis, before any treatment.

Each diagnosis was grounded in clinical symptoms, serum thyroxine and TRAb, thyroid ultrasound, and orbital computed tomography. PBMCs were derived from roughly 9.6 ml fresh peripheral blood. The CDR3 sequence is 14 residues long. Germline V gene data show CDR1 as DFQATT and CDR2 as SNEGSKA (reference sequence). V lost 1 base and J 7 bases, leaving 14 bases between the germline ends. The source material, RNA transcripts, was used to amplify TCR beta CDR3 regions. With the HTBI primer set, the TCR CDR3 went through a first round of RT-PCR. In TCRdb, the multiplex PCR reads were re-called with MiXCR into one record per CDR3 protein. The sample consists of 500,000 to 650,000 distinct CDR3 sequences, just under 20% of them appearing once. In this sample, this clonotype turned up a few times.

Sequenced input: blood. The V gene is TRBV20-1, the J gene TRBJ1-5; D gene unclear. The receptor was derived from a man aged 35 to 55 with Graves' ophthalmopathy. The CDR3 protein is CSARADRLGQPQHF. The CDR3 bases are TGCAGTGCTAGAGCGGACCGTTTGGGGCAGCCCCAGCATTTT.